This is a list of T cell receptor beta chains from one sample in a study of cytomegalovirus exposure and HLA in healthy donors. TCRdb's copy holds only in-frame clones and misses some; the assay was immunoSEQ multiplex PCR. Of 100,000 to 150,000 clones in the sample, 65% to 90% were seen once. Specimen: PBMCs. These receptors originate from a woman in her late teens or twenties in good health and CMV-seropositive. The CDR3 runs from the conserved cysteine through the conserved F or W. A D gene is named only where the DNA matches it firmly. Some rows have no size entry. The others give once, few or many, or a class for an expanded clone.

j_call clone_size d_call v_call cdr3_nt cdr3_aa
TRBJ1-1 . . TRBV12-1 TGTGCCAGCAGCTTTGCTGGGCCTGAAGCTTTCTTT CASSFAGPEAFF
TRBJ2-7 . . TRBV11-2 TGTGCCAGCAGCTTAGATGCAGTCAGCTCCTACGAGCAGTACTTC CASSLDAVSSYEQYF
TRBJ2-5 . . TRBV6-1 TGTGCCAGCAGAAAACAGGGAATGGGCCAAGAGACCCAGTACTTC CASRKQGMGQETQYF
TRBJ2-5 . TRBD1 TRBV5-6 TGTGCCAGCAGCTCGACAGGGCTGGGGGAGACCCAGTACTTC CASSSTGLGETQYF
TRBJ2-7 . TRBD1 TRBV6-1 TGTGCCAGCAGTGATTGGGGGACAGACTACGAGCAGTACTTC CASSDWGTDYEQYF
TRBJ2-3 . . TRBV9 TGTGCCAGCAGCGGACCCGAGGGCAGGACCCCAGATACGCAGTATTTT CASSGPEGRTPDTQYF
TRBJ2-2 . TRBD1 TRBV7-9 TGTGCCTCAGCAGGGGGGAACACCGGGGAGCTGTTTTTT CASAGGNTGELFF
TRBJ1-4 . . TRBV9 TGTGCCAGCAGCCCGGACAGCCTTCCGGCTTTGGAACTGTTTTTT CASSPDSLPALELFF
TRBJ2-3 . . TRBV4-1 TGCGCCAGCAGCCGATACGAGGGCACAGATGCGCAGTATTTT CASSRYEGTDAQYF
TRBJ2-2 . . TRBV6-4 TGTGCCAGCAGTTTCGGGGCGAACACCGGGGAGCTGTTTTTT CASSFGANTGELFF
TRBJ2-5 . TRBD2 TRBV5-4 TGTGCCAGCAGTCGCCCCGGGACTAGCGGGGGGGCCGGAGAGACCCAGTACTTC CASSRPGTSGGAGETQYF
TRBJ2-1 . TRBD2 TRBV6-5 TGTGCCAGCGAGCGGGGGGGCTACAATGAGCAGTTCTTC CASERGGYNEQFF
TRBJ1-6 few TRBD1 TRBV27 TGTGCCAGCAGGTCACAGGGGTTGTCCCTCCACTTT CASRSQGLSLHF
TRBJ1-5 . TRBD1 TRBV7-2 TGTGCCAGCAGACTTTACAGGGGATTAGGGCCCCAGCATTTT CASRLYRGLGPQHF
TRBJ2-7 . TRBD2 TRBV28 TGTGTCAGCAGTTTAGCGGGGGGGCCCGAGCAGTACTTC CVSSLAGGPEQYF
TRBJ2-7 . . TRBV28 TGTGCCAGCAGTGACGCCGGGTCCTACGAGCAGTACTTC CASSDAGSYEQYF
TRBJ1-2 . . TRBV7-2 TGTGCCAGCAGCTTAGTGTTCAGGGATGGCTATGGCTACACCTTC CASSLVFRDGYGYTF
TRBJ1-2 . . TRBV28 TGTGCCAGCAGTCGACAGGAGCCTAACTATGGCTACACCTTC CASSRQEPNYGYTF
TRBJ2-3 . TRBD2 TRBV11-1 TGTGCCAGCAGCCTAGCGGGGACTAGCACAGATACGCAGTATTTT CASSLAGTSTDTQYF
TRBJ1-6 . TRBD1 TRBV9 TGTGCCAGCAGCCCTGGACAGGGCGGTGTTACACCCCTCCACTTT CASSPGQGGVTPLHF
TRBJ1-5 . TRBD1 TRBV5-5 TGTGCCAGCAGCTGGGGACAGGAGGGCAATCAGCCCCAGCATTTT CASSWGQEGNQPQHF
TRBJ1-5 . . TRBV10-2 TGCGCCAGCAGTGAGCCCCTAAATTTT CASSEPLNF
TRBJ2-1 . TRBD2 TRBV9 TGTGCCAGCAGCGTAGGAATATTAAGGGAGCGGGGCAATGAGCAGTTCTTC CASSVGILRERGNEQFF
TRBJ1-5 . TRBD1 TRBV15 TGTGCCACCAGAGTAAGGGCAGACAGGGGAGGCAATCAGCCCCAGCATTTT CATRVRADRGGNQPQHF
TRBJ2-7 . . TRBV7-9 TGTTCCAGCAGCTTAGAAGCCTTAGAGCAGTACTTC CSSSLEALEQYF
TRBJ2-5 . TRBD1 TRBV29-1 TGCAGCGCCCTGGACAGGGGGCTGGTAGAGACCCAGTACTTC CSALDRGLVETQYF
TRBJ2-3 . TRBD2 TRBV7-6 TGTGCCAGCAGCTTAATTAGCGGGGGGTCAGATACGCAGTATTTT CASSLISGGSDTQYF
TRBJ2-3 . . TRBV5-4 TGTGCCAGCAGCTTGGCCCTCGCAGATACGCAGTATTTT CASSLALADTQYF
TRBJ2-7 . . TRBV6-1 TGTGCCAGCGCGAACTACGAGCAGTACTTC CASANYEQYF
TRBJ2-7 . . TRBV29-1 TGCAGCGTCGACAGGGACTCCCCCCCCTACGAGCAGTACTTC CSVDRDSPPYEQYF
TRBJ2-7 . TRBD1 TRBV5-1 TGCGCCAGCAGCATGTTCGGGACAGAGAGCTCCTACGAGCAGTACTTC CASSMFGTESSYEQYF
TRBJ2-5 . . TRBV23-1 TGCGCCAGCAGTCAATCCGACAGTAGGAAAGAGACCCAGTACTTC CASSQSDSRKETQYF
TRBJ1-6 . TRBD1 TRBV29-1 TGCAGCGTTGAATTCAGGGGGCGTTCACCCCTCCACTTT CSVEFRGRSPLHF
TRBJ2-1 . TRBD1 TRBV6-1 TGTGCCAGCAGTGAACCCAGGGACAGGGTGATCAATGAGCAGTTCTTC CASSEPRDRVINEQFF
TRBJ2-7 few TRBD2 TRBV7-9 TGTGCCAGCAGCTTAGCGGATCGGGGGGGGCTGTGGTACGAGCAGTACTTC CASSLADRGGLWYEQYF
TRBJ2-3 . TRBD2 TRBV14 TGTGCCAGCAGCCACGGGACTAGCGAGGGTACGCAGTATTTT CASSHGTSEGTQYF
TRBJ1-5 . . TRBV12-5 TGTGCTAGTGGTTTGCAGGGAGGCAGAGATCAGCCCCAGCATTTT CASGLQGGRDQPQHF
TRBJ2-2 . TRBD1 TRBV4-1 TGCGCCAGCAGCCTTGGACAGGGGAACACCGGGGAGCTGTTTTTT CASSLGQGNTGELFF
TRBJ1-3 . . TRBV19 TGTGCCAGTAGTTTTTCGGGAACTGGAAACACCATATATTTT CASSFSGTGNTIYF
TRBJ2-2 . TRBD1 TRBV12-5 TGTGCTAGTGGTTTGGTACAGGGGGGAGGCACCGGGGAGCTGTTTTTT CASGLVQGGGTGELFF
TRBJ1-3 few . TRBV10-1 TGCGCCAGCAGTGAGACAGTCTCTGGAAACACCATATATTTT CASSETVSGNTIYF